This is a list of T cell receptor beta chains from one sample in a study of T cell repertoires in cytomegalovirus infection. These receptors have no identified antigens. TCRdb reanalysed the reads using MiXCR and keeps one entry per CDR3 protein. The data contain under 450,000 distinct CDR3 sequences, roughly 34% of them singletons. The sequences come from cultured PBMCs, collected from culture after CMV antigen stimulation. The source of these receptors is a human donor in good health (CMV status not recorded). Some clones in this sample may be carry-over from other donors' samples. Each CDR3 is given with its conserved first and last residue. The order of the fields is J gene, clone size, D gene, V gene, CDR3 protein, CDR3 DNA. A D gene is named only where the DNA matches it firmly. Size is omitted from some rows. Given values are once, few, many or a class for expanded clones.

j_gene: TRBJ1-5
abundance: NA
d_gene: NA
v_gene: TRBV24-1
CDR3aa: CATGVRQPQHF
CDR3nt: TGTGCCACCGGCGTTCGGCAGCCCCAGCATTTT

j_gene: TRBJ1-6
abundance: NA
d_gene: NA
v_gene: TRBV6-2/TRBV6-3
CDR3aa: CASSYENSPLHF
CDR3nt: TGTGCCAGCAGTTACGAGAATTCACCCCTCCACTTT

j_gene: TRBJ2-4
abundance: NA
d_gene: TRBD2
v_gene: TRBV7-2
CDR3aa: CASSPTSSKNIQYF
CDR3nt: TGTGCCAGCAGCCCGACTAGCTCCAAAAACATTCAGTACTTC

j_gene: TRBJ1-2
abundance: NA
d_gene: NA
v_gene: TRBV5-8
CDR3aa: CASLGGFRYGYTF
CDR3nt: TGTGCCAGCCTGGGGGGATTTCGCTATGGCTACACCTTC

j_gene: TRBJ1-1
abundance: few
d_gene: NA
v_gene: TRBV7-2
CDR3aa: CASSSPSGHMNTEAFF
CDR3nt: TGTGCCAGCAGCTCTCCGTCGGGACATATGAACACTGAAGCTTTCTTT

j_gene: TRBJ2-6
abundance: NA
d_gene: TRBD1
v_gene: TRBV2
CDR3aa: CASSGQGASGANVLTF
CDR3nt: TGTGCCAGCTCGGGACAGGGGGCTTCTGGGGCCAACGTCCTGACTTTC

j_gene: TRBJ1-6
abundance: NA
d_gene: NA
v_gene: TRBV14
CDR3aa: CASSPSYNSPLHF
CDR3nt: TGTGCCAGCAGCCCCTCCTATAATTCACCCCTCCACTTT

j_gene: TRBJ1-2
abundance: NA
d_gene: TRBD1
v_gene: TRBV23-1
CDR3aa: CASSQVPTGANYGYTF
CDR3nt: TGCGCCAGCAGTCAGGTTCCAACAGGGGCTAACTATGGCTACACCTTC

j_gene: TRBJ2-2
abundance: NA
d_gene: TRBD2
v_gene: TRBV11-2
CDR3aa: CASSPRPRTSGIGAGELFF
CDR3nt: TGTGCCAGCAGCCCAAGGCCTCGGACTAGCGGGATTGGCGCCGGGGAGCTGTTTTTT

j_gene: TRBJ1-1
abundance: few
d_gene: TRBD1
v_gene: TRBV6-2/TRBV6-3
CDR3aa: CASSGWTGGAGKIEAFF
CDR3nt: TGTGCCAGCAGTGGATGGACAGGGGGCGCGGGTAAAATTGAAGCTTTCTTT

j_gene: TRBJ2-5
abundance: NA
d_gene: NA
v_gene: TRBV20-1
CDR3aa: CSARGAGTGAQYF
CDR3nt: TGCAGTGCTAGGGGCGCAGGGACGGGGGCCCAGTACTTC

j_gene: TRBJ1-4
abundance: NA
d_gene: NA
v_gene: TRBV28
CDR3aa: CASSLGREEKLFF
CDR3nt: TGTGCCAGCAGTTTAGGGAGAGAGGAAAAACTGTTTTTT

j_gene: TRBJ1-2
abundance: NA
d_gene: NA
v_gene: TRBV19
CDR3aa: CASSTGRLTNYGYTF
CDR3nt: TGTGCCAGTAGTACCGGACGGCTCACCAACTATGGCTACACCTTC

j_gene: TRBJ2-1
abundance: few
d_gene: TRBD2
v_gene: TRBV6-1
CDR3aa: CASSEWRELNEQFF
CDR3nt: TGTGCCAGCAGTGAATGGCGGGAGTTAAATGAGCAGTTCTTC

j_gene: TRBJ2-5
abundance: NA
d_gene: NA
v_gene: TRBV28
CDR3aa: CASSLGALKETQYF
CDR3nt: TGTGCCAGCAGTTTGGGGGCCCTGAAAGAGACCCAGTACTTC

j_gene: TRBJ2-1
abundance: few
d_gene: NA
v_gene: TRBV7-8
CDR3aa: CASSDTGTYYNEQFF
CDR3nt: TGTGCCAGCAGCGACACAGGGACCTACTACAATGAGCAGTTCTTC

j_gene: TRBJ2-5
abundance: NA
d_gene: NA
v_gene: TRBV12-3/TRBV12-4
CDR3aa: CASSPLRAETQYF
CDR3nt: TGTGCCAGCAGCCCACTGCGGGCAGAGACCCAGTACTTC

j_gene: TRBJ2-3
abundance: many
d_gene: NA
v_gene: TRBV7-2
CDR3aa: CASSLQADTQYF
CDR3nt: TGTGCCAGCAGCTTACAAGCAGATACGCAGTATTTT

j_gene: TRBJ1-2
abundance: NA
d_gene: NA
v_gene: TRBV11-2
CDR3aa: CASSSLKKIGANYGYTF
CDR3nt: TGTGCCAGCAGCTCCCTAAAAAAGATAGGGGCTAACTATGGCTACACCTTC

j_gene: TRBJ2-3
abundance: NA
d_gene: TRBD2
v_gene: TRBV7-2
CDR3aa: CASSSTSGDGDTQYF
CDR3nt: TGTGCCAGCAGCTCCACTAGCGGGGATGGAGATACGCAGTATTTT